This T cell receptor (beta chain) stems from a study of vaccination and CD4 T cells after COVID-19 (dated by TCRdb to between 2022 and 2023). A note on the overall study: Convalescent patients had a positive SARS-CoV-2 result on nasal swab PCR, and of these patients, several had mild disease and one had severe disease. The convalescent cohort included six males and four females, with two Hispanic individuals, seven Caucasians, two Asians and one multiracial person. Participants received two doses of either the Pfizer-BioNTech BNT162b2 vaccine (n=8) or the Moderna mRNA-1273 vaccine (n=2). Post-COVID blood samples were collected from convalescent patients a median of about 92 days after diagnosis, with a range of about 30 to 170 days. Post-vaccine blood samples were collected a median of around 70 days after the second vaccine dose, ranging from about 13 to 250 days. Culture stimuli were overlapping spike peptide pools from SARS-CoV-2 and from the common cold coronaviruses HCoV-NL63, HCoV-OC43 and HCoV-229E. As controls, cultures received a CEFX viral epitope pool (the positive control), an HIV-1 Nef peptide pool (the negative control), or no peptide at all. In around nine COVID-19 convalescent patients and a few infection-naive healthy vaccine recipients, the spike-specific CD4+ TCR repertoire before mRNA vaccination was compared with the repertoire after mRNA vaccination.

What the research found in general, with its limitations: In convalescent patients, nearly all vaccine-specific clones (304 of 307) were found to be mono-reactive for SARS-CoV-2 spike rather than cross-reactive with common cold coronaviruses. Although the median number of SARS-CoV-2-reactive clonotypes went up from fewer than 25 after infection to around 40 after vaccination, the increase was not significant. In convalescent patients, a median around 90% of post-vaccine SARS-CoV-2-reactive clones were detected only after vaccination, and vaccine-specific priming was suggested by this finding. Relatively few convalescent patients were included in the study, and early timepoints after natural infection were not analyzed.

The library was produced with PCR. DNA from cultured CD4+ T cells underwent TCR sequencing with the Oncomine TCR Beta short-read assay at the Johns Hopkins FTIC core. Genomic DNA was extracted from the cultured CD4+ T cells with the QIAamp micro DNA kit. Oncomine TCR Beta libraries from cultured CD4+ T cells were pooled with unique dual indexes and sequenced on an Illumina iSeq 100. In the authors' own workflow: Non-productive sequences were filtered out, and CDR3s that did not start with C, did not end with F or W, or were shorter than 7 amino acids were discarded. Antigen-specific clonotypes were identified using the MANAFEST web application through comparison of peptide-stimulated wells with reference and other culture wells. An FDR below 0.05, an odds ratio above 5, and a productive frequency above 0.1% in at least two of three replicate wells were required for clones to be considered positive. Cross-reactive clonotypes were defined as significantly expanded in both SARS-CoV-2 spike wells and at least one common cold coronavirus spike condition. CDR3 homology was assessed with Levenshtein distances (stringdist) and unrooted phylogenetic trees (ape) in R version 3.6.1. Through fastp at Q25 and MiXCR, TCRdb rebuilt clones from the public reads, retaining in-frame beta chains. Rows are unified per CDR3 protein, each entry keeping the most common DNA and genes. Clone size and V and J calls follow TCRdb, not the original study. Recorded for this sample are under 20,000 distinct CDR3 sequences; over 45% of them occurred a single time. Roughly 13% of the sample is held by the ten biggest clonotypes.

On this clonotype: The clone's antigen remains unknown. There are no base qualities to consult, and no much larger clone falls within one base.

This sample's treatment or condition label indicates: 10-day PBMC culture with coronavirus spike peptide pools or control peptides (ViraFEST assay). To expand antigen-specific T cells with peptide pools and then pick out the expanded clonotypes through TCR sequencing, the study relied on the ViraFEST assay. Positive SARS-CoV-2 PCR tests in the convalescent patients dated from March to December 2020, before Alpha, Beta and Delta variants emerged in the United States. Each well held 2 million or so PBMCs cultured in IMDM containing approximately 5% human AB serum and 10 IU/ml IL-2, with approximately 9.2 ug/ml peptide pools added. Half of the culture medium was replaced with fresh IL-2-containing medium on days 3 and 7. After approximately 10 days of culture, CD4+ T cells were isolated by negative selection using the EasySep CD4+ T cell isolation kit. Ficoll-Paque Plus gradient centrifugation was used to isolate PBMCs from whole blood, and the isolated PBMCs were then either used fresh or cryopreserved at -140C. Each culture condition was generally run in triplicate wells.

Sequenced material: cultured CD4+ T cells from blood. This receptor was obtained from a human donor with COVID-19.

Here the CDR3 is given as CSVRDSSNQPQHF. In nucleotide form, the sequence is TGCAGCGTGCGGGACAGTAGCAATCAGCCCCAGCATTTT. Recombination connected TRBV29-1 to TRBJ1-5; 7 bases in the junction line up with TRBD1. The germline V and J ends show losses of 6 bases and 0 bases respectively, and no gene match explains 2 bases of the junction. The CDR3 starts with the cysteine, ends with the phenylalanine, and has 13 residues. The kept DNA is CDR3 alone, 39 bases in frame from the first base. Based on the germline V gene, the CDR1 and CDR2 sequences are SQVTM and ANQGSEA.